This section outlines one T cell receptor delta chain sequence together with its context. Its cognate antigen is unknown. TCRdb re-called clones from the PCR reads via CATT. Here the sample spans 5,000 to 8,000 delta-chain clones, less than 45% being singletons. The data belong to a study of human gamma delta and Vdelta1 T cells. General study points: Reportedly, Delta One T cells were polyclonal and broadly targeted acute myeloid leukemia.

Germline trimming cut 2 bases from V and 0 bases from J; bases unmatched to any gene: 18. The V gene's germline CDR1 is TSWWSYY and CDR2 QGS. The CDR3 sequence is 20 residues long. The sequencing input was Vdelta1 gamma-delta T cells from blood grown in culture (DOT cells). The chain employs TRDV1 and TRDJ1; TRDD3 agrees at 7 bases. The sequence was obtained from a human donor in good health. The CDR3 DNA reads TGTGCTCTTGGGGAAATTAAAGCCTGGGGGGAACTAGAGTACACCGATAAACTCATCTTT. Its protein is CALGEIKAWGELEYTDKLIF.